This T cell receptor beta chain comes out of a study of cytomegalovirus exposure and HLA in healthy donors. Whole-study results and caveats: Later analysis demonstrated an association between a missense DCLRE1C variant and TCR beta V- and J-gene trimming. Researchers had no immune exposure information except CMV serostatus available.

For this clone: Its specificity is not known.

Looked up from germline, CDR1 is MNHEY and CDR2 is SVGAGI. Losses at the gene ends were 5 bases for V and 11 bases for J; bases not matched to a gene: 6. This CDR3 has 14 amino acids. The study ran its PCR with 60 Vbeta and 13 Jbeta primers. Produced via immunoSEQ multiplex PCR; TCRdb's table is partial and in-frame only. The sample has about 50,000 clones, 65% to 80% seen once; the top ten hold approximately 10%. This clonotype was obtained from a woman in her fifties or sixties in good health and CMV-seronegative. Sequenced: PBMCs. This chain connects TRBV6-5 to TRBJ1-6; 10 bases align to TRBD1. This chain's CDR3 is CASSPGTGAPPLHF. The CDR3 nucleotides are TGTGCCAGCAGTCCCGGGACAGGGGCTCCACCCCTCCACTTT.